This T cell receptor beta chain was identified during a study of neoadjuvant anti-PD-1 for oral cavity cancer. About the study: Patients without progression received a fourth nivolumab dose around day 43, then surgical resection on days 50-56.

Study findings and constraints: TCR analyses covered only a few patients per response group.

In germline, CDR1 is MNHEY, CDR2 SMNVEV (reference sequence). Trimming took 4 bases from V and 0 from J, leaving 12 bases between them. This CDR3 is built from 16 residues. Some clones are missing from TCRdb's copy, which holds only in-frame ones; the method was immunoSEQ multiplex PCR. The sample contains roughly 25,000 clones, roughly a quarter of which appear only once. This clone has more than one count but fewer than ten. Its antigen is undetermined. This sample's time point: after neoadjuvant nivolumab, at surgical resection. These newly diagnosed stage II-IVA oral cavity squamous cell carcinoma patients had no prior systemic or radiation treatment. These oral cavity squamous cell carcinomas were HPV-negative and locally advanced.

The sequence came from a person aged 35-80 years with oral cavity squamous cell carcinoma. The chain combines TRBV27 with TRBJ2-2; possibly TRBD1 for D (6 bases). The material was tumor tissue, obtained after nivolumab (anti-PD-1) treatment. CDR3 in DNA: TGTGCCAGCAGTTCTACCCGGACAGCGAACACCGGGGAGCTGTTTTTT. Translated: CASSSTRTANTGELFF.